These T cell receptor beta chains were read from a single sample in a study of blood T cell repertoires in COVID-19. Generated by immunoSEQ multiplex PCR, the TCRdb table keeps only in-frame clones and is missing some. The sample records about 110,000 clones, roughly 84% being singletons. The material sequenced was peripheral blood. Receptor source: a woman aged 50 to 60 with acute or convalescent COVID-19. CDR3s include the opening cysteine and the closing phenylalanine or tryptophan. A D gene is named only where the DNA matches it firmly. Clone size is given for some rows only: seen once, a few or many times, or a class if the clone is expanded.

-,-,TRBV12-3/TRBV12-4,TRBJ1-2,CASSAGKSGYTF,TGTGCCAGCAGTGCAGGGAAATCGGGCTACACCTTC
TRBD2,-,TRBV11-2,TRBJ2-3,CASSLSGAGGRDTQYF,TGTGCCAGCAGCTTATCCGGAGCGGGGGGGCGAGATACGCAGTATTTT
TRBD2,-,TRBV10-3,TRBJ2-1,CAISDGTSGGPLF,TGTGCCATCAGTGATGGGACTAGCGGGGGTCCCCTCTTC
-,-,TRBV18,TRBJ1-1,CASSQTPNTEAFF,TGTGCCAGCTCACAGACACCCAACACTGAAGCTTTCTTT
-,once,TRBV19,TRBJ2-7,CASSPGRGVYEQYF,TGTGCCAGTAGCCCCGGGAGAGGGGTCTACGAGCAGTACTTC
-,few,TRBV5-1,TRBJ1-5,CASSLDGEMQPQHF,TGCGCCAGCAGCTTGGACGGGGAGATGCAGCCCCAGCATTTT
-,-,TRBV5-1,TRBJ1-2,CASSLVGQKYGYTF,TGCGCCAGCAGCTTGGTTGGACAAAAATATGGCTACACCTTC
TRBD1,-,TRBV28,TRBJ1-5,CASSFTGVGYQPQHF,TGTGCCAGCAGTTTTACAGGGGTGGGGTATCAGCCCCAGCATTTT
-,-,TRBV18,TRBJ1-3,CASTGRGTSGNTIYF,TGTGCCAGCACGGGAAGGGGGACCTCTGGAAACACCATATATTTT
-,-,TRBV28,TRBJ1-1,CASSPPGFSTAEAFF,TGTGCCAGCAGTCCACCGGGATTTTCAACGGCTGAAGCTTTCTTT
TRBD2,-,TRBV18,TRBJ2-7,CASSLGTSGGYEQYF,TGTGCCAGCTCACTAGGGACTAGCGGGGGTTACGAGCAGTACTTC
-,-,TRBV2,TRBJ1-5,CASSGVGGNNQPQHF,TGTGCCAGCAGTGGGGTGGGAGGGAACAATCAGCCCCAGCATTTT
TRBD1,-,TRBV28,TRBJ1-5,CASGTMGQDKNQPQHF,TGTGCCAGCGGGACCATGGGACAGGACAAAAATCAGCCCCAGCATTTT
-,-,TRBV2,TRBJ1-5,CASSEQKHSNQPQHF,TGTGCCAGCAGTGAACAGAAACATAGCAATCAGCCCCAGCATTTT
-,-,TRBV9,TRBJ2-3,CASSVLGEVWYRTDTQYF,TGTGCCAGCAGCGTACTAGGAGAGGTGTGGTATCGTACAGATACGCAGTATTTT
-,-,TRBV18,TRBJ1-6,CASSPIRQGGSNNSPLHF,TGTGCCAGCTCACCTATCAGGCAGGGAGGGTCGAATAATTCACCCCTCCACTTT